The 19 T cell receptor beta chains listed next were all sequenced from one sample in a study of blood T cells in healthy people across ages. Combining a sample-barcoded 5' primer with a J-beta primer mix, a second PCR ran for 7 to 11 cycles. TCRdb re-called the 5' RACE reads through MiXCR, storing one row per CDR3 protein. The table has approximately 690,000 distinct CDR3 sequences, around 41% seen once. The material sequenced was blood. The receptor source for this set is a man of 80 years or more in good health.

Details on this clonotype: A read error may explain this, as a much larger clone is one base away. The rearrangement uses TRBV5-1 and TRBJ2-7, with TRBD1 identical over 8 bases. The germline gives CDR1 SGHRS, CDR2 YFSETQ. This CDR3 region has 14 residues. CDR3 residues: CAGSSGGRIYEQYF. CDR3 DNA: TGCGCCGGCAGCTCAGGGGGCCGGATCTACGAGCAGTACTTC.

This clonotype was counted only a few times. This rearrangement joins TRBV6-2 or TRBV6-3 to TRBJ1-5; the match to TRBD1 covers 7 bases. The junction had 6 bases not matched to a gene; V was cut back by 4 bases and J by 15 bases. The CDR3 is 11 residues long. Germline values: CDR1 MNHEY, CDR2 SVGEGT. As DNA, the CDR3 is TGTGCCAGCAGTTTTGGGACAGTGCCGCATTTT. It specifies CASSFGTVPHF.

This clonotype was observed at least ten times. The rearrangement uses TRBV24-1 and TRBJ2-3; TRBD2 aligns across 11 bases. The CDR3 totals 17 residues. Looked up from germline, CDR1 is KGHDR and CDR2 is SFDVKD. Unmatched junction bases numbered 7, after V lost 4 bases and J lost 2 bases. The chain's CDR3 is CATSEPTSGGFTDTQYF. The CDR3 DNA reads as TGTGCCACCAGTGAACCCACTAGCGGGGGATTCACAGATACGCAGTATTTT.

This clonotype was counted only a few times. The chain carries TRBV7-2 and TRBJ2-5; D might be TRBD1 (6 bases). The CDR3 covers 13 residues. The V gene's germline CDR1 is SGHTA and CDR2 FQGNSA. The ends were cut back, 5 bases at V and 5 bases at J, with 12 bases in the middle. The CDR3: CASSVNRAETQYF. DNA for the CDR3: TGTGCCAGCAGCGTAAACAGGGCGGAGACCCAGTACTTC.

J is TRBJ2-1 and V is TRBV11-2; 7 nucleotides align to TRBD2. Germline V gene lookup returns CDR1 SGHAT and CDR2 FQNNGV. This CDR3 is 15 amino acids long. With V trimmed by 0 bases and J by 8 bases, 7 bases remained unmatched. The CDR3 nucleotides read TGTGCCAGCAGCTTAGATCCGTGGACTAGTTATGAGCAGTTCTTC. This gives the protein CASSLDPWTSYEQFF. Full variable domain (rest looked up from reference TRBV11-2 and TRBJ2-1): EAGVAQSPRYKIIEKRQSVAFWCNPISGHATLYWYQQILGQGPKLLIQFQNNGVVDDSQLPKDRFSAERLKGVDSTLKIQPAKLEDSAVYLCASSLDPWTSYEQFFGPGTRLTVL.

The J gene is TRBJ2-3, the V gene TRBV10-3; D may be TRBD1 or TRBD2 (6 bases each). This CDR3 is 14 amino acids long. Germline V gene data show CDR1 as ENHRY and CDR2 as SYGVKD. The CDR3 sequence: CAVSRGQFADTQYF. CDR3 DNA sequence: TGTGCTGTCAGTCGGGGGCAGTTCGCGGATACGCAGTATTTT.

The V and J genes are TRBV20-1 and TRBJ1-5; TRBD1 might be the D (6 bases). The V and J ends lost 3 bases and 1 base respectively, with 10 bases between them. There are 14 residues in the CDR3. The germline V gene has CDR1 DFQATT and CDR2 SNEGSKA (reference sequence). The CDR3 loop is CSASETGSNQPQHF. CDR3 nucleotides: TGCAGTGCTAGTGAAACAGGGAGCAATCAGCCCCAGCATTTT.

This chain joins TRBV29-1 and TRBJ1-2, with D perhaps TRBD1 (5 bases). This CDR3 is built from 12 residues. Germline CDR1 and CDR2: SQVTM and ANQGSEA. Trimming removed 6 bases at V and 8 bases at J, with 16 bases between. The CDR3 reads CSVPSGGLGYTF. The CDR3 nucleotides read TGCAGCGTCCCCAGTGGGGGTTTGGGCTACACCTTC.

The rearrangement links TRBV4-2 to TRBJ2-2; D is perhaps TRBD1 (6 bases). The CDR3 is 17 amino acids. In germline, CDR1 is LGHNA, CDR2 YNFKEQ. Trimming removed 2 bases from V and 7 bases from J, with 20 bases in between. The CDR3 DNA follows: TGTGCCAGCAGCCAACATCTCGGGACAAATATTGACGGGGAGCTGTTTTTT. Encoded protein: CASSQHLGTNIDGELFF.

The table lists this clonotype with a few counts. The V gene is TRBV12-5, the J gene TRBJ2-6, with 10 bases fitting TRBD1. Germline V CDR1 and CDR2: LGHNT, FRNRAP. V shed 6 bases and J 0 bases; nucleotides not matched to a gene: 11. This CDR3 spans 19 amino acids. In DNA, the CDR3 is TGTGCTAGTGGACTGTCATGGGGACAGGGGAGCTCTGGGGCCAACGTCCTGACTTTC. Residues: CASGLSWGQGSSGANVLTF.

Ten or more counts support this clonotype. This chain connects TRBV27 to TRBJ1-2; 10 nucleotides align to TRBD1. CDR3 length equals 16 residues. From germline, CDR1 is MNHEY and CDR2 SMNVEV (reference sequence). V dropped 4 bases and J dropped 4; count of bases not matched to a gene: 9. The CDR3 DNA reads as TGTGCCAGCAGTTCGCTAGACAGGGGGCCCAGCTATGGCTACACCTTC. It encodes CASSSLDRGPSYGYTF.

This clonotype was seen many times. The chain combines TRBV7-9 with TRBJ2-4, with 10 bases lining up with TRBD2. The CDR3 is 13 residues long. The ends lost 4 bases at V and 15 bases at J; junction bases unmatched: 9. The germline CDR1 and CDR2 sequences are SEHNR and FQNEAQ (reference sequence). CDR3 nucleotides: TGTGCCAGCAGCTCCATCCTAGCGGGAGTATCGTACTTC. Translating gives CASSSILAGVSYF.

Points on this clonotype: One base away lies a much larger clone, so this may be a sequencing read error. The V and J genes are TRBV20-1 and TRBJ2-5, with 10 bases fitting TRBD2. From germline, CDR1 is DFQATT and CDR2 SNEGSKA (reference sequence). The junction had 18 bases not matched to a gene; V was cut back by 0 bases and J by 11 bases. This CDR3 is 17 amino acids long. The CDR3, as DNA: TGCAGTGCTAGAGATGTTGTAGTTAGGACTAGCGGCGATGAGCAGTACTTC. Translation gives CSARDVVVRTSGDEQYF.

This clonotype was counted between two and nine times. The V and J genes are TRBV7-2 and TRBJ2-3; 7 bases line up with TRBD2. The CDR3 consists of 20 residues. J was trimmed by 5 bases and V by 5 bases; bases with no gene match: 25. Germline CDR1 SGHTA, CDR2 FQGNSA. The CDR3 nucleotides are TGTGCCAGCAGCAATGGTCCCGTTTCGTCGGGGCGGGAGAGCCTAGATACGCAGTATTTT. It is translated as CASSNGPVSSGRESLDTQYF. Supplemented by reference TRBV7-2 and TRBJ2-3, the full variable domain reads GAGVSQSPSNKVTEKGKDVELRCDPISGHTALYWYRQSLGQGLEFLIYFQGNSAPDKSGLPSDRFSAERTGGSVSTLTIQRTQQEDSAVYLCASSNGPVSSGRESLDTQYFGPGTRLTVL.

This clonotype has just a few counts. This chain links TRBV6-5 with TRBJ1-6; D is unclear. CDR1 MNHEY and CDR2 SVGAGI come from the germline V gene. The CDR3 has 13 amino acids. Trimming removed 7 bases from V and 10 bases from J, with 14 bases in between. CDR3 region: CASTGHKNSPLHF. In nucleotides, the CDR3 is TGTGCCAGCACCGGGCACAAAAACTCACCCCTCCACTTT.

The J gene is TRBJ1-2, the V gene TRBV20-1; D not resolved. Germline V lookup: CDR1 DFQATT, CDR2 SNEGSKA (reference sequence). CDR3 size: 14 residues. With 6 bases removed from V and 0 bases from J, the gap between germline ends came to 14 bases. This chain's CDR3 is CSALRPTTNYGYTF. CDR3 in DNA: TGCAGTGCCCTTAGACCTACGACTAACTATGGCTACACCTTC.

This clonotype showed up just once. The V and J genes are TRBV9 and TRBJ2-1; TRBD1 matches 10 bases. Germline values: CDR1 SGDLS, CDR2 YYNGEE. V dropped 0 bases and J dropped 6; count of bases not matched to a gene: 6. This CDR3 is built from 16 residues. CDR3 in DNA: TGTGCCAGCAGCGTAGCCGGGACAGGGGACCTCAATGAGCAGTTCTTC. Its translation is CASSVAGTGDLNEQFF.

This clonotype was detected many times. V gene TRBV7-9 combines with J gene TRBJ2-1; D remains ambiguous. CDR3 length: 15 amino acids. Trimming stripped 0 bases from V and 5 bases from J, with 11 bases between. Germline-derived CDR1 and CDR2 are SEHNR and FQNEAQ (reference sequence). This CDR3 reads CASSLALGTNNEQFF. CDR3 DNA: TGTGCCAGCAGCTTAGCGTTAGGCACTAACAATGAGCAGTTCTTC.

As to this clonotype: A read error may account for a junction end that differs from germline. The chain employs TRBV20-1 and TRBJ2-7, with D possibly being TRBD1 (6 bases). Looked up from germline, CDR1 is DFQATT and CDR2 is SNEGSKA (reference sequence). This CDR3 is 14 amino acids long. The CDR3 protein is CSASRTASSYGQYF. CDR3 sequence (DNA): TGCAGTGCTAGCAGGACAGCTAGCTCCTACGGGCAGTACTTC.